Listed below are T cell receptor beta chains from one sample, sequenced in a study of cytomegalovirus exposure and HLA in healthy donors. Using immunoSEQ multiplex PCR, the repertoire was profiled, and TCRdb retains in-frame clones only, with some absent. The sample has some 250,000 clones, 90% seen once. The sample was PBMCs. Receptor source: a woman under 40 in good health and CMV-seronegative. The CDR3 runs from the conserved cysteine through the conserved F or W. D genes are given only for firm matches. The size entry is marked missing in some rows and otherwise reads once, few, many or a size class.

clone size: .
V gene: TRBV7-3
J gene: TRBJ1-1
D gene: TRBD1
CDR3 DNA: TGTGCCAGCAGCCCGTCCCGGAGGACAGGGGGGATGAACACTGAAGCTTTCTTT
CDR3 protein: CASSPSRRTGGMNTEAFF

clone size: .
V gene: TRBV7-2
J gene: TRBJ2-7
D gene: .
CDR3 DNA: TGTGCCAGCAGCTTAGTTCCGGGGAACGAGCAGTACTTC
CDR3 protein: CASSLVPGNEQYF

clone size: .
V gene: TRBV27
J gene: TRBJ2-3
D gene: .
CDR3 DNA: TGTGCCAGCAGTTTGTACGGGACGTCAGATACGCAGTATTTT
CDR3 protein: CASSLYGTSDTQYF

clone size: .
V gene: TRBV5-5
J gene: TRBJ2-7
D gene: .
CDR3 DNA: TGTGCCAGCAGCTTCGGACAGCAAACCTACGAGCAGTACTTC
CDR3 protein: CASSFGQQTYEQYF

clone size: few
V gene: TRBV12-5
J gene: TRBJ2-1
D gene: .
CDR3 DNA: TGTGCTAGTGGTTTGGTACCCGACGGAACGAGCTCCTACAATGAGCAGTTCTTC
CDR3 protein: CASGLVPDGTSSYNEQFF

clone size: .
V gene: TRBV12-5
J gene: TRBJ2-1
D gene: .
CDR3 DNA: TGTGCTAGTGGTGACAGGGAGGGGATTGTCAATGAGCAGTTCTTC
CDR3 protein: CASGDREGIVNEQFF

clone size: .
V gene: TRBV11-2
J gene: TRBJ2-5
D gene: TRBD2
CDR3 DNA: TGTGCCAGCAGAAGCGGGAGCGGGGAAGAGACCCAGTACTTC
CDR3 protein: CASRSGSGEETQYF

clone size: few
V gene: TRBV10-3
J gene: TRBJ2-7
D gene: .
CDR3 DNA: TGTGCCATCAGTGAGCCAACAGCGATGGCCTACGAGCAGTACTTC
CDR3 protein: CAISEPTAMAYEQYF

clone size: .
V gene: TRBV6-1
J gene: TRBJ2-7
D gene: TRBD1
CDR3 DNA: TGTGCCAGCAGTGAAGCACTGACAGGGTACCACGAGCAGTACTTC
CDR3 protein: CASSEALTGYHEQYF

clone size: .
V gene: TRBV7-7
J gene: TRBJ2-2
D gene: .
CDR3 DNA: TGTGCCAGCAGCCTTGGGGGCGCCGGGGAGCTGTTTTTT
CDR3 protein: CASSLGGAGELFF

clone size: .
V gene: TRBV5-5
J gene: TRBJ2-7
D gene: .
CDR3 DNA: TGTGCCAGCAGCTTGCCGGAGTCCTACGAGCAGTACTTC
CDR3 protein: CASSLPESYEQYF

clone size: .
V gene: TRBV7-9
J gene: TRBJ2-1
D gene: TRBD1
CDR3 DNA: TGTGCCAGCAGCCCTCGGACAGGGATGAAGCAGTTCTTC
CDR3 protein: CASSPRTGMKQFF

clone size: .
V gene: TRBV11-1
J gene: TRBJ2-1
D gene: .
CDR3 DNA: TGTGCCAGCAGCTTACCTTCTCGCCGGCAAGGCAATGAGCAGTTCTTC
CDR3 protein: CASSLPSRRQGNEQFF

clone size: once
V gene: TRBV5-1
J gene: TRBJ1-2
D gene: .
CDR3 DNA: TGCGCCAGCAGCCAAAACAGGGAAGGCTACACCTTC
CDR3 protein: CASSQNREGYTF

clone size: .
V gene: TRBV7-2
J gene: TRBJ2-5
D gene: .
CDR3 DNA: TGTGCCAGCAGCTATAGCCGGGAGACCCAGTACTTC
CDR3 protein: CASSYSRETQYF

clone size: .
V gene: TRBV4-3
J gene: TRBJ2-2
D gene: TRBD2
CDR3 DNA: TGCGCCAGCAGCTACTGGACTAGCGGCCCGAACACCGGGGAGCTGTTTTTT
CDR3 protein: CASSYWTSGPNTGELFF

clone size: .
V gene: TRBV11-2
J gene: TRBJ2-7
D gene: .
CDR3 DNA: TGTGCCAGCAGCTTAGATGACAGGTTGACCTACGAGCAGTACTTC
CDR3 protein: CASSLDDRLTYEQYF